Sequencing of this T cell receptor (beta chain) was carried out in a study of blood T cell repertoires in COVID-19 (dated by TCRdb to 2020 to 2022). Study-wide context: Collaborator samples came from the United States, Italy and Spain and covered acute and convalescent phases of COVID-19. The material from the prospective study consisted of cDNA or gDNA derived from T cells, B-cell-depleted T cells, or PBMCs. The dataset comprised deeply sampled blood TCRbeta repertoires from subjects exposed to, actively infected with, or recovered from COVID-19. The repertoires were released in a freely available public database meant as a resource for research on the immune response to SARS-CoV-2. The samples were drawn from two sources: the first 160 participants of the ongoing ImmuneRACE study, and 1,000 to 1,500 subjects contributed by 6 global collaborators. The sample metadata nearly always contained a de-identified subject ID, COVID-19 status, age in years and sex. HLA class I and class II types, where available, came from metadata supplied by the sample provider rather than from assay-based typing.

Whole blood was collected in K2EDTA tubes by collaborating institutions according to the institutions' own protocols. For TCRbeta analysis, collaborators shipped samples in one of three forms: frozen whole blood, isolated PBMCs, or DNA extracted from either of those sample types. On this clone: No cognate antigen has been identified for it. There are no base qualities to consult, and no much larger clone falls within one base.

General findings and caveats noted by the study authors: Clinical and demographic metadata were provided uncurated, with the amount varying by source and participant.

Ends trimmed: V by 6 bases, J by 7 bases; bases unmatched to a gene: 7. CDR3 length: 13 amino acids, cysteine to phenylalanine. Only the CDR3 region is kept as DNA, spanning 39 bases read in frame from base 1. The immunoSEQ Assay, a bias-controlled multiplex PCR, was used to amplify TCRbeta CDR3 regions from genomic DNA. The published analysis was carried out like this. The number of nucleated cells in each sample was estimated by amplification of reference gene primers within the assay. Sequence reads were collapsed and filtered to measure the absolute abundance of every unique TCRbeta CDR3 rearrangement. For each sample, productive Simpson clonality was calculated by taking the square root of Simpson's diversity index across productive rearrangements. As stored in TCRdb, this immuneACCESS dataset retains in-frame rearrangements with V and J assigned. A fraction of the clones does not appear; measured against another copy, unresolved V genes explain less than half of the discrepancy, and the remainder lacks a known reason. The DNA gave D and trimming, while V, J and clone size come from that table. The table for this sample lists 55,000 to 65,000 clones; 85% to 90% of them were counted only once. Around 7.7% of the sample goes to the ten largest clones.

The chain is encoded by TRBV23-1 joined to TRBJ2-5, with 8 bases in between that match TRBD1. TRBV23-1 is an ORF; its function is uncertain. The sequence came from a human donor with active COVID-19. The donor label of this sample is uncertain. The specimen sequenced was peripheral blood. The DNA sequence is given as TGCGCCAGCAGCTTGGACAGGGAACGGACCCAGTACTTC. Its product reads: CASSLDRERTQYF.